This is a list of T cell receptor beta chains from one sample in a study of cytomegalovirus exposure and HLA in healthy donors. The method was immunoSEQ multiplex PCR; TCRdb's version includes in-frame clones alone and lacks a portion of them. The repertoire holds 95,000 to 150,000 clones, with around 82% as singletons. The specimen was PBMCs. These TCRs come from a woman aged 40 to 50 in good health and CMV-seropositive. CDR3s include the opening cysteine and the closing phenylalanine or tryptophan. The D gene is left open where the match is weak. Clone size is shown for a subset of rows, as once, few, many or a class of expanded clone.

v_gene: TRBV28; j_gene: TRBJ1-4; d_gene: -; abundance: once; CDR3nt: TGTGCCAGCAGTTTATCATTCCATGGGGGGTGGACGGTTGGTGAAAAACTGTTTTTT; CDR3aa: CASSLSFHGGWTVGEKLFF
v_gene: TRBV7-6; j_gene: TRBJ2-7; d_gene: -; abundance: -; CDR3nt: TGTGCCAGCAGCCCCGGTGCGGAGAATGAGCAGTACTTC; CDR3aa: CASSPGAENEQYF
v_gene: TRBV7-9; j_gene: TRBJ2-1; d_gene: TRBD2; abundance: -; CDR3nt: TGTGCCAGCAGCCCCCCGAGCGGGACCCTCCCGGCGGGCGAGCAGTTCTTC; CDR3aa: CASSPPSGTLPAGEQFF
v_gene: TRBV19; j_gene: TRBJ1-1; d_gene: TRBD1; abundance: -; CDR3nt: TGTGCCAGTAGTCGCAGGGGGGACACTGAAGCTTTCTTT; CDR3aa: CASSRRGDTEAFF
v_gene: TRBV5-5; j_gene: TRBJ1-1; d_gene: -; abundance: -; CDR3nt: TGTGCCAGCAGCTTTTGGGGGGGCACTGAAGCTTTCTTT; CDR3aa: CASSFWGGTEAFF
v_gene: TRBV5-1; j_gene: TRBJ2-7; d_gene: TRBD1; abundance: -; CDR3nt: TGCGCCAGCAGCTTGAGGCAGGGACAGGGGTACGAGCAGTACTTC; CDR3aa: CASSLRQGQGYEQYF
v_gene: TRBV5-6; j_gene: TRBJ2-1; d_gene: -; abundance: -; CDR3nt: TGTGCCAGCAGCTCCCTAGCGTCATACCACAATGAGCAGTTCTTC; CDR3aa: CASSSLASYHNEQFF
v_gene: TRBV27; j_gene: TRBJ2-7; d_gene: TRBD2; abundance: -; CDR3nt: TGTGCCAGCAGGGGTAGCGGGAGTTACGAGCAGTACTTC; CDR3aa: CASRGSGSYEQYF
v_gene: TRBV29-1; j_gene: TRBJ2-2; d_gene: TRBD2; abundance: -; CDR3nt: TGCAGCGTTGAAGGCGGGAGGGCCGGTACCGGGGAGCTGTTTTTT; CDR3aa: CSVEGGRAGTGELFF
v_gene: TRBV9; j_gene: TRBJ2-3; d_gene: TRBD2; abundance: -; CDR3nt: TGTGCCAGCAGCACAAGTAGCGGGATGCGCACAGATACGCAGTATTTT; CDR3aa: CASSTSSGMRTDTQYF
v_gene: TRBV5-1; j_gene: TRBJ1-1; d_gene: TRBD1; abundance: -; CDR3nt: TGCGCCAGCAGCTCGACAGGGGGCTTAGGTGAAGCTTTCTTT; CDR3aa: CASSSTGGLGEAFF
v_gene: TRBV30; j_gene: TRBJ2-7; d_gene: TRBD1; abundance: -; CDR3nt: TGTGCCTGGAGTTTCGGGACAGGGGCCTACGAGCAGTACTTC; CDR3aa: CAWSFGTGAYEQYF
v_gene: TRBV4-1; j_gene: TRBJ2-7; d_gene: TRBD2; abundance: -; CDR3nt: TGCGCCAGCAGCCAAGATATAACTAGCGGGAGTAAATACGAGCAGTACTTC; CDR3aa: CASSQDITSGSKYEQYF
v_gene: TRBV7-2; j_gene: TRBJ2-3; d_gene: TRBD1; abundance: -; CDR3nt: TGTGCCAGCAGCCGCCAACCGGGACAGGGTGTTCATACGCAGTATTTT; CDR3aa: CASSRQPGQGVHTQYF
v_gene: TRBV7-3; j_gene: TRBJ2-2; d_gene: -; abundance: -; CDR3nt: TGTGCCAGCAGCCGGACAGCCACCGGGGAGCTGTTTTTT; CDR3aa: CASSRTATGELFF
v_gene: TRBV28; j_gene: TRBJ1-2; d_gene: TRBD1; abundance: few; CDR3nt: TGTGCCAGCAGTACGGACAGGTCGGACGGCTACACCTTC; CDR3aa: CASSTDRSDGYTF
v_gene: TRBV5-1; j_gene: TRBJ1-6; d_gene: TRBD1; abundance: few; CDR3nt: TGCGCCAGCAGCTTGGAGGTGACAGGGGTTTCACCCCTCCACTTT; CDR3aa: CASSLEVTGVSPLHF
v_gene: TRBV28; j_gene: TRBJ1-2; d_gene: TRBD1; abundance: -; CDR3nt: TGTGCCAGCAGTAACCTAGGGGTCAGGGGGCTGGTTGGCTACACCTTC; CDR3aa: CASSNLGVRGLVGYTF
v_gene: TRBV27; j_gene: TRBJ2-3; d_gene: TRBD2; abundance: -; CDR3nt: TGTGCCAGCAGTTTAGGTCTAGCGGTCACAGATACGCAGTATTTT; CDR3aa: CASSLGLAVTDTQYF
v_gene: TRBV5-1; j_gene: TRBJ1-5; d_gene: TRBD1; abundance: -; CDR3nt: TGCGCCAGCAGCTTGGAGACAGGGGGTGGTCAGCCCCAGCATTTT; CDR3aa: CASSLETGGGQPQHF
v_gene: TRBV9; j_gene: TRBJ1-1; d_gene: -; abundance: -; CDR3nt: TGTGCCAGCAGCCCCCGGACAGTTAGGGACACTGAAGCTTTCTTT; CDR3aa: CASSPRTVRDTEAFF
v_gene: TRBV28; j_gene: TRBJ1-5; d_gene: TRBD1; abundance: -; CDR3nt: TGTGCCAGCAGTCCCTTGACAGGGTTTCAGCCCCAGCATTTT; CDR3aa: CASSPLTGFQPQHF
v_gene: TRBV21-1; j_gene: TRBJ2-3; d_gene: -; abundance: -; CDR3nt: TGTGCCAGCAGCAAAGGCGGACTAGCGGGAGAAGATACGCAGTATTTT; CDR3aa: CASSKGGLAGEDTQYF
v_gene: TRBV10-2; j_gene: TRBJ2-7; d_gene: TRBD2; abundance: -; CDR3nt: TGCGCCAGCAGTGAGCGTAGTAAGCGGGAGGACCGCCGCGTCTTC; CDR3aa: CASSERSKREDRRVF
v_gene: TRBV6-1; j_gene: TRBJ2-7; d_gene: -; abundance: -; CDR3nt: TGTGCCAGCAGACGCGACAGGACCGTCTCCTACGAGCAGTACTTC; CDR3aa: CASRRDRTVSYEQYF
v_gene: TRBV4-2; j_gene: TRBJ2-2; d_gene: -; abundance: -; CDR3nt: TGTGCCAGCAGCCAAGATTTGGCGGGCGGACCGAACACCGGGGAGCTGTTTTTT; CDR3aa: CASSQDLAGGPNTGELFF
v_gene: TRBV2; j_gene: TRBJ2-7; d_gene: TRBD1; abundance: -; CDR3nt: TGTGCCAGCAAAAACACGGGACAGTCCTACGAGCAGTACTTC; CDR3aa: CASKNTGQSYEQYF
v_gene: TRBV5-4; j_gene: TRBJ2-1; d_gene: TRBD2; abundance: -; CDR3nt: TGTGCCAGCAGCATGTTAGCGGGAGAATTTTACAATGAGCAGTTCTTC; CDR3aa: CASSMLAGEFYNEQFF
v_gene: TRBV4-1; j_gene: TRBJ1-1; d_gene: -; abundance: -; CDR3nt: TGCGCCAGCAGCCAAATGAGGAACACTGAAGCTTTCTTT; CDR3aa: CASSQMRNTEAFF
v_gene: TRBV14; j_gene: TRBJ2-1; d_gene: -; abundance: few; CDR3nt: TGTGCCAGCAGCCGTAGCAATGAGCAGTTCTTC; CDR3aa: CASSRSNEQFF
v_gene: TRBV28; j_gene: TRBJ2-5; d_gene: TRBD2; abundance: few; CDR3nt: TGTGCCAGCAGCCCTGGGACTAGCGGGAATAAAAGGACCCAGTACTTC; CDR3aa: CASSPGTSGNKRTQYF
v_gene: TRBV28; j_gene: TRBJ1-4; d_gene: -; abundance: -; CDR3nt: TGTGCCAGCAGTTTACAGAGGTTCCCAGCAACTAATGAAAAACTGTTTTTT; CDR3aa: CASSLQRFPATNEKLFF
v_gene: TRBV4-2; j_gene: TRBJ2-7; d_gene: -; abundance: -; CDR3nt: TGTGCCAGCAGTGGCGGGGTCACCTACGAGCAGTACTTC; CDR3aa: CASSGGVTYEQYF
v_gene: TRBV16; j_gene: TRBJ1-1; d_gene: TRBD1; abundance: -; CDR3nt: TGTGCCAGCAGCCAATTGAGCACAGGGGGATCTGAAGCTTTCTTT; CDR3aa: CASSQLSTGGSEAFF
v_gene: TRBV11-2; j_gene: TRBJ2-7; d_gene: TRBD2; abundance: -; CDR3nt: TGTGCCAGCAGCTTAGTGAGGGGGACTAGCGGGGACTACGAGCAGTACTTC; CDR3aa: CASSLVRGTSGDYEQYF
v_gene: TRBV11-3; j_gene: TRBJ2-7; d_gene: TRBD2; abundance: -; CDR3nt: TGTGCCAGCAGCTTCGGACTAGCTAGCGAGCGGTACTTC; CDR3aa: CASSFGLASERYF
v_gene: TRBV27; j_gene: TRBJ2-7; d_gene: TRBD1; abundance: -; CDR3nt: TGTGCCAGCAGTGGGACAGGGAGCCACGAGCAGTACTTC; CDR3aa: CASSGTGSHEQYF
v_gene: TRBV7-3; j_gene: TRBJ2-7; d_gene: -; abundance: -; CDR3nt: TGTGCCAGCAGCTTGGCGGGGTCAGGCGAGCAGTACTTC; CDR3aa: CASSLAGSGEQYF
v_gene: TRBV7-8; j_gene: TRBJ1-4; d_gene: -; abundance: few; CDR3nt: TGTGCCAGCAGCTCCGGGATCCAAGGGCCGAATGAAAAACTGTTTTTT; CDR3aa: CASSSGIQGPNEKLFF
v_gene: TRBV11-2; j_gene: TRBJ2-1; d_gene: TRBD2; abundance: -; CDR3nt: TGTGCCAGCACCCCCTTGGAGCGGGAAGTGATTAATGAGCAGTTCTTC; CDR3aa: CASTPLEREVINEQFF
v_gene: TRBV11-2; j_gene: TRBJ2-5; d_gene: -; abundance: -; CDR3nt: TGTGCCAGCAGCTTAGATCCTGAGGGCGAAGAGACCCAGTACTTC; CDR3aa: CASSLDPEGEETQYF
v_gene: TRBV21-1; j_gene: TRBJ1-5; d_gene: -; abundance: -; CDR3nt: TGTGCCAGCAGCAAGGAGATGACAGGGGGGTGCAATCAGCCCCAGCATTTT; CDR3aa: CASSKEMTGGCNQPQHF
v_gene: TRBV18; j_gene: TRBJ2-1; d_gene: TRBD2; abundance: once; CDR3nt: TGTGCCAGCTCACCTCGACTAGCGGGAGGGCCGAGGGATGAGCAGTTCTTC; CDR3aa: CASSPRLAGGPRDEQFF
v_gene: TRBV19; j_gene: TRBJ2-2; d_gene: TRBD2; abundance: -; CDR3nt: TGTGCCAGTAGTATCGTTGGGAGGGCATTGAACACCGGGGAGCTGTTTTTT; CDR3aa: CASSIVGRALNTGELFF
v_gene: TRBV28; j_gene: TRBJ2-1; d_gene: TRBD2; abundance: -; CDR3nt: TGTGCCAGCAGACAAAGACTAGCGGGAATGAATGAGCAGTTCTTC; CDR3aa: CASRQRLAGMNEQFF
v_gene: TRBV15; j_gene: TRBJ2-7; d_gene: -; abundance: -; CDR3nt: TGTGCCACCAGCAGAGACTACTCCTACGAGCAGTACTTC; CDR3aa: CATSRDYSYEQYF
v_gene: TRBV29-1; j_gene: TRBJ2-3; d_gene: TRBD2; abundance: few; CDR3nt: TGCAGCGTTGAAGGGTGGCGGGAGGGCCGGAGCACAGATACGCAGTATTTT; CDR3aa: CSVEGWREGRSTDTQYF
v_gene: TRBV5-4; j_gene: TRBJ2-3; d_gene: TRBD2; abundance: -; CDR3nt: TGTGCCAGCAGCACAAGAGCGGGAGGGCCTTCAGATACGCAGTATTTT; CDR3aa: CASSTRAGGPSDTQYF
v_gene: TRBV12-1; j_gene: TRBJ1-1; d_gene: -; abundance: -; CDR3nt: TGTGCCAGCAGGCAAAGACAGGACGGAGCAGCGAAACTTATGAACACTGAAGCTTTCTTT; CDR3aa: CASRQRQDGAAKLMNTEAFF